This T cell receptor beta chain was found in a study of human T cells and chemical hapten exposure. TCRdb called the RACE reads again in MiXCR, with one record for every CDR3 protein. The sample carries a few hundred thousand distinct CDR3 sequences, about 4.8% recorded once. The time point denotes: patch test 1, 2 weeks after DPC sensitization. Indicated treatment: therapeutic diphenylcyclopropenone sensitization with weekly scalp DPC. Study-wide results and limits: Unchanged with DPC sensitization were TCRs above 1 in 1000 frequency.

The CDR3 loop spans 14 amino acids. CDR1 is SGHRS and CDR2 is YFSETQ in the germline V gene. V gave up 2 bases and J gave up 2 bases; unmatched junction bases: 4. This clonotype has more than one count but fewer than ten. As yet, its antigen is unknown. This receptor was identified in a woman between 50 and 59 years old with alopecia areata. Some clones in this sample may be carry-over from other donors' samples. The sequences come from whole blood, collected in connection with sensitization to the hapten diphenylcyclopropenone (DPC). The chain couples TRBV5-1 to TRBJ2-7; 7 bases match TRBD2. CDR3 nucleotides: TGCGCCAGCAGCTTTCAGGCGGGGGCCTACGAGCAGTACTTC. Translation: CASSFQAGAYEQYF.